The 6 T cell receptor beta chains listed next were all sequenced from one sample in a study of T cell responses to AZD1222 COVID-19 vaccine. Only in-frame clones appear in the TCRdb table, and some are missing; sequencing was by immunoSEQ multiplex PCR. The table has roughly 140,000 clones, approximately 90% seen once; the top ten hold under 5.5%. The material sequenced was peripheral blood, taken on day 0 of AZD1222 vaccination. These receptors all stem from an adult in good health.

V is TRBV4-1 and J is TRBJ2-1; 10 nucleotides line up with TRBD2. CDR1 MGHRA and CDR2 YSYEKL come from the germline V gene. The CDR3 covers 16 residues. J lost 4 bases, V lost 4 bases, and 7 bases had no gene match. The CDR3 here is CASSLVAGGLYNEQFF. Here the CDR3 DNA reads TGCGCCAGCAGCCTGGTAGCGGGGGGACTGTACAATGAGCAGTTCTTC.

The V call is TRBV7-9, the J call TRBJ1-2, with D unclear. This CDR3 is 14 amino acids long. V was shortened by 1 base and J by 2 bases, with 8 bases between the two germline ends. Germline loops: CDR1 SEHNR, CDR2 FQNEAQ (reference sequence). CDR3 sequence reads: CASSLGQANYGYTF. DNA for the CDR3: TGTGCCAGCAGCTTAGGGCAGGCCAACTATGGCTACACCTTC.

This clone was found once. This chain joins TRBV28 and TRBJ1-3; D is perhaps TRBD1 (5 bases). Per germline, CDR1 MDHEN and CDR2 SYDVKM. V was clipped by 6 bases and J by 1 base, with 16 bases between them. This CDR3 comprises 16 residues. CDR3 loop: CASSSLRGVSGNTIYF. Here the CDR3 DNA reads TGTGCCAGCAGCTCTCTAAGGGGAGTATCTGGAAACACCATATATTTT.

J is TRBJ1-1 and V is TRBV7-3; weak D call: TRBD1 (6 bases). Germline-derived CDR1 and CDR2 are SGHTA and FQGTGA. The CDR3 is 15 amino acids. Between the trimmed V and J ends, which lost 4 bases and 1 base, there was a span of 13 bases. CDR3 sequence: CASSSGVLGNTEAFF. The DNA of the CDR3 is TGTGCCAGCAGCTCAGGGGTTTTGGGGAACACTGAAGCTTTCTTT.

V usage is TRBV6-5 and J usage is TRBJ2-2; 14 nucleotides match TRBD2. V shed 10 bases and J 6 bases; nucleotides not matched to a gene: 4. This CDR3 has 14 residues. From germline, CDR1 is MNHEY and CDR2 SVGAGI. The CDR3 region has the DNA TGTGCCATGCGGACTAGCGGGAGGCCCGGGGAGCTGTTTTTT. It encodes CAMRTSGRPGELFF.

The rearrangement uses TRBV7-9 and TRBJ2-1; 14 bases agree with TRBD2. The CDR3 consists of 17 residues. The V and J ends lost 4 bases and 4 bases, in that order; junction bases with no gene match: 6. Looked up from germline, CDR1 is SEHNR and CDR2 is FQNEAQ (reference sequence). The CDR3 DNA follows: TGTGCCAGCAGCTCCAAAAGACTAGCGGGAGGGTACAATGAGCAGTTCTTC. Amino acid sequence: CASSSKRLAGGYNEQFF.